The 26 T cell receptor beta chains below all came from one sample that was sequenced in a study of glioma-infiltrating T cells. Using RNA template, CDR3s of TCR alpha and beta were amplified with iRepertoire arm-PCR. TCRdb reprocessed the multiplex PCR reads via MiXCR and lists one record per CDR3 protein. The sample consists of about 130,000 distinct CDR3 sequences, under 30% of them appearing once. Sequencing was done on a sample of glioma tissue, nonneoplastic brain tissue, or PBMCs (not recorded which). These receptor sequences come from a human donor with low-grade glioma or glioblastoma, undergoing nonglioma brain surgery, or in good health (not recorded which).

The chain combines TRBV2 with TRBJ2-5, with 9 bases that match TRBD1. After removal of 10 bases from V and 4 bases from J, the junction contained 10 bases not matched to a gene. Germline CDR1 is SNHLY and CDR2 is FYNNEI. The CDR3 runs 14 residues. The CDR3 DNA reads TGTGCCACCAAGGACAGGGGTTCTAGAGAGACCCAGTACTTC. Its protein is CATKDRGSRETQYF.

The chain carries TRBV2 and TRBJ1-1; D is ambiguous. The CDR3 is 12 amino acids. V was shortened by 7 bases and J by 3 bases, with 9 bases between the two germline ends. Germline values: CDR1 SNHLY, CDR2 FYNNEI. In DNA form, the CDR3 reads TGTGCCAGCACCAAGAGGGACACTGAAGCTTTCTTT. Translated, it gives CASTKRDTEAFF.

The chain couples TRBV5-8 to TRBJ2-7, with TRBD1 matching 9 bases. The CDR3 extends over 13 amino acids. Germline-derived CDR1 and CDR2 are SGHTS and YDEGEE. V gave up 3 bases and J gave up 8 bases; unmatched junction bases: 6. In DNA form, the CDR3 reads TGTGCCAGCAGCTCACTAGACAGGGGGAAGCAGTACGTC. Amino acids: CASSSLDRGKQYV.

The V and J genes are TRBV7-3 and TRBJ1-1, with D possibly matching TRBD1 (5 bases). Germline CDR1 is SGHTA and CDR2 is FQGTGA. V dropped 4 bases and J dropped 4 bases, with 10 bases sitting between them. This CDR3 contains 13 residues. The CDR3: CASSSREGTEAFF. CDR3 coding DNA: TGTGCCAGCAGCTCCAGGGAGGGCACTGAAGCTTTCTTT.

This clonotype showed up just a few times. CDR3 DNA sequence: TGTGCCAGCAGTCTTCGCCAGGGGAGCTCCTATAATTCACCCCTCCACTTT. It specifies CASSLRQGSSYNSPLHF. The rearrangement joins TRBV27 to TRBJ1-6, with D possibly being TRBD1 (6 bases). CDR3 length: 17 residues. Germline CDR1 reads MNHEY; CDR2 reads SMNVEV (reference sequence). Trimming removed 5 bases from V and 0 bases from J, with 14 bases in between.

This clonotype appeared many times. The rearrangement links TRBV4-1 to TRBJ2-2; D is perhaps TRBD1 (6 bases). This CDR3 contains 15 residues. Germline CDR1 and CDR2: MGHRA and YSYEKL. The V and J ends lost 4 bases and 0 bases respectively, with 9 bases between them. CDR3 sequence (DNA): TGCGCCAGCAGCCTTGGGGGCACGAACACCGGGGAGCTGTTTTTT. This gives the protein CASSLGGTNTGELFF.

The V call is TRBV3-1, the J call TRBJ2-1; 9 bases map to TRBD2. Germline values: CDR1 LGHDT, CDR2 YNNKEL (reference sequence). CDR3 length: 14 residues. The junction had 13 bases not matched to a gene; V was cut back by 4 bases and J by 15 bases. In DNA, the CDR3 is TGTGCCAGCAGCCTTTCTCCGGGACTAGCAGCGCGGTTCTTC. This translates into CASSLSPGLAARFF.

This clonotype turned up a few times. The chain uses TRBV18 and TRBJ1-1; D gene uncertain. The V end lost 2 bases, the J end lost 1 base, and 5 bases lay between the germline ends. The CDR3 runs 13 residues. The germline V gene encodes CDR1 KGHSH and CDR2 LQKENI. The CDR3: CASSPNGNTEAFF. DNA for the CDR3: TGTGCCAGCTCACCAAACGGGAACACTGAAGCTTTCTTT.

This chain links TRBV15 with TRBJ1-1; D is unclear. Trimming pared 1 base from V and 8 bases from J, leaving 20 bases between. CDR1 LNHNV and CDR2 YYDKDF come from the germline V gene (reference sequence). The CDR3 contains 16 residues. The CDR3 sequence is CATSRGEISKPTEAFF. CDR3 coding DNA: TGTGCCACCAGCAGAGGAGAGATCTCTAAGCCCACCGAAGCTTTCTTT.

Points on this clonotype: As the CDR3 is not closed by the conserved phenylalanine or tryptophan, this likely results from a read error. This rearrangement joins TRBV15 to TRBJ1-1, with a tentative D call TRBD1 (5 bases). The CDR3 loop spans 17 amino acids. Trimming shortened V by 1 base and J by 0 bases, and 15 bases separated the two germline ends. Germline assignment: CDR1 LNHNV and CDR2 YYDKDF (reference sequence). CDR3 loop: CATSRGGVPRLNTEAFS. The CDR3 nucleotides are TGTGCCACCAGCAGAGGAGGGGTTCCCCGTCTGAACACTGAAGCTTTCTCT.

With regard to this clonotype: Without the conserved terminal phenylalanine or tryptophan, this CDR3 likely stems from a read error. The J gene is TRBJ1-3, the V gene TRBV24-1, with D possibly TRBD1 on 6 matching bases. This CDR3 spans 15 amino acids. Germline lookup yields CDR1 KGHDR and CDR2 SFDVKD. V lost 6 bases and J 0 bases, leaving 11 bases between the germline ends. CDR3 nucleotides: TGTGCCACCAGTAGGGGGACCGGCTCTGGAAACACCATATATCTT. Translation gives CATSRGTGSGNTIYL.

This clonotype was picked up a small number of times. This rearrangement joins TRBV2 to TRBJ1-4; 8 bases align to TRBD1. The length of the CDR3 is 14 residues. CDR1 is SNHLY and CDR2 is FYNNEI in the germline V gene. The ends lost 8 bases at V and 8 bases at J; junction bases unmatched: 10. The chain's CDR3 is CASSIVDRVEKLFF. CDR3 coding DNA: TGTGCCAGCTCAATAGTGGACAGGGTCGAAAAACTGTTTTTT.

In the case of this clonotype: The junction does not match germline at one end; this may be a read error. This chain uses TRBV11-3 with TRBJ2-1; 8 nucleotides match TRBD2. This CDR3 region has 18 residues. The germline V gene has CDR1 SGHNT and CDR2 YENEEA. The CDR3 sequence is CASSKGPYAGGVINEQSF. The CDR3 DNA sequence: TGTGCCAGCAGCAAGGGGCCCTACGCGGGGGGAGTTATCAATGAGCAGTCCTTC.

This clonotype was counted at least ten times. This chain links TRBV7-9 with TRBJ2-3; D is perhaps TRBD2 (5 bases). The V gene's germline CDR1 is SEHNR and CDR2 FQNEAQ (reference sequence). The CDR3 is made up of 14 amino acids. V was shortened by 6 bases and J by 9 bases, with 19 bases between the two germline ends. The CDR3 DNA sequence: TGTGCCAGCAGGAAAGCGGAGCATAAACAGACGCAGTATTTT. It translates to CASRKAEHKQTQYF.

The CDR3 here is CSATAGLAGGQDIQYF. CDR3 nucleotide sequence: TGCAGTGCTACAGCAGGACTAGCGGGGGGTCAAGACATTCAGTACTTC. The chain has TRBV20-1 and TRBJ2-4, with 14 positions matching TRBD2. The J segment lost 8 bases and the V segment lost 4 bases, leaving 10 bases of the junction unmatched. Germline V gene sequence: CDR1 DFQATT, CDR2 SNEGSKA (reference sequence). This CDR3 comprises 16 residues.

This chain connects TRBV7-9 to TRBJ2-5; either TRBD1 or TRBD2 may supply D (5 bases each). V was clipped by 1 base and J by 2 bases, with 8 bases between them. This CDR3 has 14 amino acids. Germline V gene sequence: CDR1 SEHNR, CDR2 FQNEAQ (reference sequence). CDR3 nucleotide sequence: TGTGCCAGCAGCTTAGACGGGGCACAAGAGACCCAGTACTTC. Protein: CASSLDGAQETQYF.

J is TRBJ1-1 and V is TRBV25-1; a weak D match, TRBD1 (5 bases). The length of the CDR3 is 14 residues. The V gene lost 3 bases and the J gene lost 8 bases, with 16 bases spanning the gap. Germline V gene sequence: CDR1 MGHDK, CDR2 SYGVNS. The CDR3 DNA is TGTGCCAGCAGTGATGACACAGGCCCCATAGAAGCTTTCTTT. Its translation: CASSDDTGPIEAFF.

The chain recombines TRBV6-6 with TRBJ1-2, with 7 bases that match TRBD1. The CDR3 spans 15 residues. Germline CDR1 is MNHNY and CDR2 is SVGAGI (reference sequence). Trimming took 0 bases from V and 8 from J; bases not matched to a gene: 9. The CDR3, as DNA: TGTGCCAGCAGTTACTCGAGACAGGGCCCGGGAGGCTACACCTTC. Amino acid sequence: CASSYSRQGPGGYTF.

This clonotype was seen ten or more times. The chain joins TRBV25-1 to TRBJ2-3; no firm D call. The germline V gene encodes CDR1 MGHDK and CDR2 SYGVNS. Trimming removed 3 bases from V and 0 bases from J, with 7 bases in between. The CDR3 runs 14 residues. The CDR3 here is CASSDPGSTDTQYF. Written as DNA, the CDR3 is TGTGCCAGCAGTGATCCCGGCAGCACAGATACGCAGTATTTT.

The V gene is TRBV19, the J gene TRBJ2-3; no definite D call. Germline loops: CDR1 LNHDA, CDR2 SQIVND (reference sequence). V was trimmed by 5 bases and J by 4 bases, leaving 19 bases between them. This CDR3 is built from 16 residues. The CDR3 sequence is CASSGRRVARPDTQYF. The CDR3 DNA is TGTGCCAGTAGTGGACGCCGGGTAGCCCGGCCAGATACGCAGTATTTT.

V gene TRBV19 combines with J gene TRBJ1-5, with D uncertain. Trimming stripped 3 bases from V and 2 bases from J, with 8 bases between. The CDR3 spans 14 residues. CDR1 is LNHDA and CDR2 is SQIVND in the germline V gene (reference sequence). CDR3 residues: CASSIGRGNQPQHF. DNA of the CDR3: TGTGCCAGTAGTATCGGAAGGGGCAATCAGCCCCAGCATTTT.

This clonotype has ten or more counts. The chain links TRBV20-1 to TRBJ1-2; maybe TRBD1 (6 bases). Germline V gives CDR1 DFQATT, CDR2 SNEGSKA (reference sequence). The CDR3 is 14 amino acids. V was pared by 0 bases and J by 6 bases, with 14 bases between. This chain's CDR3 is CSARDQDGGDGYTF. The CDR3 DNA reads as TGCAGTGCTAGAGATCAGGACGGGGGCGATGGCTACACCTTC.

DNA for the CDR3: TGCGCCAGCATGGGGGTAGATAATTCACCCCTCCACTTT. This codes for CASMGVDNSPLHF. This chain connects TRBV5-1 to TRBJ1-6, with D perhaps TRBD1 (5 bases). Germline assignment: CDR1 SGHRS and CDR2 YFSETQ. V lost 6 bases and J lost 5, with 9 bases in between. The CDR3 totals 13 residues.

This clonotype was counted ten times or more. The chain recombines TRBV7-2 with TRBJ2-5, with D possibly being TRBD1 or TRBD2 (5 bases each). The CDR3 spans 16 residues. Trimming left V 2 bases short and J 4 bases short, with 17 bases between. From germline, CDR1 is SGHTA and CDR2 FQGNSA. The CDR3 loop is CASSLLPGPAVETQYF. CDR3 DNA: TGTGCCAGCAGCTTACTTCCGGGGCCTGCGGTAGAGACCCAGTACTTC.

The V call is TRBV12-3 or TRBV12-4, the J call TRBJ1-1; unclear D gene. The CDR3 runs to 14 residues. V was shortened by 3 bases and J by 2 bases, with 10 bases between the two germline ends. CDR3 in DNA: TGTGCCAGCAGTTTTCAGGTGGTTAACACTGAAGCTTTCTTT. It specifies CASSFQVVNTEAFF.

The genes are TRBV2 and TRBJ1-5; D remains unclear. Per germline, CDR1 SNHLY and CDR2 FYNNEI. The CDR3 loop spans 14 amino acids. Deletions cut 6 bases from V and 2 bases from J, with 11 bases between. CDR3 loop: CASSGDGRNQPQHF. In DNA form, the CDR3 reads TGTGCCAGCAGCGGAGACGGTCGCAATCAGCCCCAGCATTTT.